This passage covers 7 T cell receptor beta chains from one sample sequenced in a study of shared clonotypes between healthy human individuals. Naive CD8 cells, CD45RO-negative and positively selected for CCR7, excluded terminally differentiated effector memory CD45RA+ cells. Only in-frame clones appear in the TCRdb table, and some are missing; sequencing was by immunoSEQ multiplex PCR. The sample carries about 1,900,000 clones, around 96% recorded once. The specimen was naive CD8+ T cells sorted from blood. The receptors derive from a man between 18 and 29 years old in good health.

This chain connects TRBV12-5 to TRBJ2-4; D is undetermined. V lost 2 bases to trimming and J lost 3 bases, with 5 bases between them. The CDR3 consists of 13 residues. CDR1 and CDR2 from the germline V gene are LGHNT and FRNRAP. In DNA, the CDR3 is TGTGCTAGTGGTTTGCCTGACAAAAACATTCAGTACTTC. Amino acids: CASGLPDKNIQYF.

The CDR3 DNA reads TGTGCCAGCAGCTTACCTTTCACACAGGATCACTCTGGGGCCAACGTCCTGACTTTC. Amino acid sequence: CASSLPFTQDHSGANVLTF. The rearrangement joins TRBV7-9 to TRBJ2-6; D is possibly TRBD1 (5 bases). There are 19 residues in the CDR3. In germline, CDR1 is SEHNR, CDR2 FQNEAQ (reference sequence). Trimming took off 2 bases at V and 0 bases at J, with 17 bases between the two ends.

The chain employs TRBV14 and TRBJ2-7; no definite D call. Deletions cut 1 base from V and 3 bases from J, with 13 bases between. The CDR3 contains 15 residues. Germline V gene data show CDR1 as SGHDN and CDR2 as FVKESK. The CDR3: CASSQVRVSFYEQYF. CDR3 bases: TGTGCCAGCAGCCAAGTAAGGGTTTCATTCTACGAGCAGTACTTC.

The gene calls are TRBV4-3 and TRBJ2-7, with D possibly TRBD1 on 5 matching bases. Per germline, CDR1 LGHNA and CDR2 YSLEER. V gave up 3 bases and J gave up 2 bases, with 20 bases separating them. The CDR3 has 17 amino acids. CDR3 residues: CASSQGLLGVVAYEQYF. The CDR3 nucleotides are TGCGCCAGCAGCCAGGGTCTCCTAGGGGTCGTTGCCTACGAGCAGTACTTC.

The V and J genes are TRBV4-1 and TRBJ2-3; D is unresolved. CDR3 length: 16 residues. V lost 3 bases, J lost 4 bases, and 17 bases lay in between. Germline V CDR1 and CDR2: MGHRA, YSYEKL. In DNA form, the CDR3 reads TGCGCCAGCAGCCATGTCACTATAAACGCCCCAGATACGCAGTATTTT. Translating it yields CASSHVTINAPDTQYF.

This sequence joins TRBV7-9 and TRBJ1-3; TRBD1 aligns across 8 bases. The CDR3 totals 13 residues. Per germline, CDR1 SEHNR and CDR2 FQNEAQ (reference sequence). V lost 5 bases to trimming and J lost 8 bases; unmatched junction nucleotides: 5. The CDR3 nucleotides read TGTGCCAGCAGCAGACAGGACAGGGACACCATATATTTT. Protein product: CASSRQDRDTIYF.

The chain recombines TRBV5-6 with TRBJ1-2, with D possibly being TRBD1 (5 bases). V lost 3 bases to trimming and J lost 8 bases, with 14 bases between them. Germline CDR1 is SGHDT and CDR2 is YYEEEE. The CDR3 is 13 amino acids. This CDR3 reads CASSYRGGDGYTF. The CDR3 DNA reads as TGTGCCAGCAGCTACCGAGGAGGGGACGGCTACACCTTC. The whole variable domain, remainder taken from reference TRBV5-6 and TRBJ1-2, is DAGVTQSPTHLIKTRGQQVTLRCSPKSGHDTVSWYQQALGQGPQFIFQYYEEEERQRGNFPDRFSGHQFPNYSSELNVNALLLGDSALYLCASSYRGGDGYTFGSGTRLTVV.